Listed below are T cell receptor beta chains from one sample, sequenced in a study of blood T cells in healthy people across ages. Using its own MiXCR run on the 5' RACE reads, TCRdb lists one record per CDR3 protein. The table records about 800,000 distinct CDR3 sequences, nearly 60% of them present only once. Sequenced material: blood. Every receptor here comes from a man aged 25-45 years in good health. CDR3s include the opening cysteine and the closing phenylalanine or tryptophan. Each record gives: CDR3 length, J gene, D gene, clone size, V gene, CDR3 protein, CDR3 DNA. The D gene is left open where the match is weak. Clone size, where shown, is once, few, many, or a class for clones that have expanded.

>15|TRBJ2-7|.|.|TRBV6-2/TRBV6-3
CASSKRPGERYEQYF
TGTGCCAGCTCCAAACGTCCCGGGGAGCGCTACGAGCAGTACTTC
>16|TRBJ2-1|TRBD2|.|TRBV6-6
CASSRTSGSSYNEQFF
TGTGCCAGCAGTCGGACTAGCGGGAGCTCCTACAATGAGCAGTTCTTC
>15|TRBJ2-5|.|.|TRBV2
CASSEALQGGETQYF
TGTGCCAGCAGTGAAGCGCTGCAGGGGGGAGAGACCCAGTACTTC
>12|TRBJ2-1|.|few|TRBV5-1
CASSTPGNEQFF
TGCGCCAGCAGCACCCCGGGAAATGAGCAGTTCTTC
>15|TRBJ2-7|.|.|TRBV30
CAWRRAGIGSYEQYF
TGTGCCTGGAGACGGGCAGGGATAGGCTCCTACGAGCAGTACTTC
>16|TRBJ1-2|.|few|TRBV6-5
CASSYSTGQTSYGYTF
TGTGCCAGCAGTTACTCGACGGGGCAGACTAGCTATGGCTACACCTTC
>12|TRBJ2-7|.|.|TRBV28
CASSLSIHEQYF
TGTGCCAGCAGTTTATCAATCCACGAGCAGTACTTC
>17|TRBJ2-5|.|.|TRBV20-1
CSARDHSAHLEQETQYF
TGCAGTGCTAGAGATCACAGTGCCCATTTGGAACAAGAGACCCAGTACTTC
>15|TRBJ2-3|.|.|TRBV20-1
CSARGRTTPGDTQYF
TGCAGTGCTAGAGGTCGGACTACTCCGGGAGATACGCAGTATTTT
>15|TRBJ1-5|.|few|TRBV6-1
CASRGTPEGNQPQHF
TGTGCCAGCAGAGGGACACCCGAGGGGAATCAGCCCCAGCATTTT
>12|TRBJ2-6|.|many|TRBV29-1
CSVISGANVLTF
TGCAGCGTTATCTCTGGGGCCAACGTCCTGACTTTC
>16|TRBJ2-1|TRBD2|.|TRBV25-1
CASSETRAGPYNEQFF
TGTGCCAGCAGTGAAACCCGAGCGGGACCCTACAATGAGCAGTTCTTC
>16|TRBJ2-6|.|.|TRBV25-1
CASSAGGTSGASVLTF
TGTGCCAGCAGTGCAGGGGGGACCTCTGGGGCCAGCGTCCTGACTTTC
>14|TRBJ2-6|.|few|TRBV29-1
CSILSSRGANVLTF
TGCAGCATATTGTCCTCCCGGGGGGCCAACGTCCTGACTTTC
>18|TRBJ2-1|TRBD2|.|TRBV28
CASSSTIRDGEGLAEQFF
TGTGCCAGCAGTAGTACCATCCGGGATGGGGAGGGTCTGGCGGAGCAGTTCTTC
>13|TRBJ1-1|TRBD1|.|TRBV10-3
CAIRRQGRGEAFF
TGTGCCATCAGGAGACAGGGCAGGGGTGAAGCTTTCTTT
>12|TRBJ1-5|.|.|TRBV20-1
CSVNQVLQPQHF
TGCAGTGTCAATCAGGTTCTTCAGCCCCAGCATTTT
>14|TRBJ1-6|.|.|TRBV6-6
CASSYSGRNSPLHF
TGTGCCAGCAGTTACTCGGGGCGCAATTCACCCCTCCACTTT
>14|TRBJ1-5|.|.|TRBV7-2
CASSLITDNQPQHF
TGTGCCAGCAGCTTAATAACGGATAATCAGCCCCAGCATTTT
>15|TRBJ1-4|TRBD1|.|TRBV7-9
CASSLSGTGDEKLFF
TGTGCCAGCAGCCTGTCCGGGACAGGGGATGAAAAACTGTTTTTT
>14|TRBJ2-3|TRBD2|.|TRBV20-1
CSASRAGVSDTQYF
TGCAGTGCTAGTAGGGCGGGAGTATCAGATACGCAGTATTTT
>20|TRBJ2-1|TRBD2|.|TRBV7-9
CASSSNEARGGSWAYNEQFF
TGTGCCAGCAGCTCCAACGAGGCGCGGGGGGGGAGTTGGGCCTACAATGAGCAGTTCTTC
>14|TRBJ2-7|.|.|TRBV29-1
CSVGPAAEVNEQYF
TGCAGCGTTGGCCCGGCGGCAGAGGTCAACGAGCAGTACTTC
>15|TRBJ1-5|.|.|TRBV9
CASSDRVMSNQPQHF
TGTGCCAGCAGCGACAGGGTGATGAGCAATCAGCCCCAGCATTTT
>18|TRBJ2-5|.|few|TRBV20-1
CSARDPFLGGPGKETQYF
TGCAGTGCTAGAGATCCCTTTTTAGGAGGGCCGGGTAAAGAGACCCAGTACTTC
>14|TRBJ1-2|.|.|TRBV7-8
CAGSPSRLNYGYTF
TGTGCCGGCAGCCCGTCTCGCCTCAACTATGGCTACACCTTC
>15|TRBJ2-2|.|.|TRBV3-1
CASSQGFGNTGELFF
TGTGCCAGCAGCCAAGGATTCGGGAACACCGGGGAGCTGTTTTTT
>14|TRBJ2-5|.|.|TRBV5-1
CASSFLGGLETQYF
TGCGCCAGCAGCTTCCTGGGGGGATTGGAGACCCAGTACTTC
>17|TRBJ2-6|TRBD2|few|TRBV2
CASSDREGVSGANVLTF
TGTGCCAGCAGTGATCGGGAGGGTGTGTCCGGGGCCAACGTCCTGACTTTC
>14|TRBJ2-7|TRBD2|.|TRBV29-1
CSVTPGLAAYEQYF
TGCAGCGTCACGCCGGGACTAGCGGCCTACGAGCAGTACTTC
>15|TRBJ1-1|.|.|TRBV4-3
CASSQEPGHSSEAFF
TGCGCCAGCAGCCAAGAGCCGGGACACTCCTCTGAAGCTTTCTTT
>13|TRBJ1-1|.|.|TRBV12-3/TRBV12-4
CASSFSDSGEAFF
TGTGCCAGCAGTTTTTCGGACAGTGGTGAAGCTTTCTTT
>15|TRBJ2-3|TRBD1|.|TRBV7-9
CASSFWTGVADTQYF
TGTGCCAGCAGCTTCTGGACAGGGGTCGCAGATACGCAGTATTTT
>14|TRBJ1-5|.|.|TRBV5-1
CASSPQGGDQPQHF
TGCGCCAGCAGCCCTCAGGGTGGAGATCAGCCCCAGCATTTT